Below, 11 T cell receptor beta chains from the same sample are listed, as sequenced in a study of kidney transplant recipient with SARS-CoV-2 infection. TCRdb re-called the reads with MiXCR, one entry per CDR3 protein. The sample has about 240,000 distinct CDR3 sequences; about 28% are singletons. The material sequenced was a blood sample, taken at baseline and around day 110 from a kidney transplant recipient. These receptors were taken from a male patient between 25 and 39 years old who had COVID-19 and was a kidney transplant recipient. A share of the T cells may be of graft donor origin.

This clonotype was found many times. J is TRBJ1-1 and V is TRBV20-1, with TRBD1 matching 7 bases. Unmatched junction bases numbered 7, after V lost 4 bases and J lost 8 bases. Germline V lookup: CDR1 DFQATT, CDR2 SNEGSKA (reference sequence). This CDR3 is built from 12 residues. This CDR3 reads CSATTGNGEAFF. The CDR3 nucleotides read TGCAGTGCTACGACAGGGAATGGAGAAGCTTTCTTT.

This clonotype was seen just once. This may come from a read error, since a much larger clone is one base off. The chain combines TRBV4-2 with TRBJ2-1; tentative D call: TRBD1 (5 bases). Trimming cost V 2 bases and J 5 bases, with 13 bases left between them. The CDR3 runs to 15 residues. CDR1 and CDR2 from the germline V gene are LGHNA and YNFKEQ. CDR3 amino acids: CASSQRPDTNNEQFF. As DNA, the CDR3 is TGTGCCAGCAGCCAACGGCCGGACACGAACAATGAGCAGTTCTTC.

The sample holds many counts of this clonotype. The chain carries TRBV6-8 and TRBJ1-2, with no clear D. Germline V gene lookup returns CDR1 MNHGY and CDR2 SAAAGT. This CDR3 comprises 17 residues. V lost 5 bases and J 4 bases, leaving 23 bases between the germline ends. The CDR3 DNA reads TGTGCCAGCAGTAGCTGGGAACGCTCTAGAAAGACCTATGGCTACACCTTC. Translated, it gives CASSSWERSRKTYGYTF.

This clonotype was observed many times. The rearrangement links TRBV20-1 to TRBJ1-1; 7 positions agree with TRBD1. V gave up 5 bases and J gave up 3 bases; unmatched junction bases: 6. CDR3 length: 13 amino acids. The germline V gene has CDR1 DFQATT and CDR2 SNEGSKA (reference sequence). The CDR3 sequence: CSAQQGGDTEAFF. The CDR3 nucleotides read TGCAGTGCTCAGCAGGGGGGGGACACTGAAGCTTTCTTT.

This clonotype was detected ten times or more. The chain links TRBV28 to TRBJ2-7; D is tentatively TRBD1 or TRBD2 (7 bases each). V shed 6 bases and J shed 2 bases, with 17 bases lying between them. CDR1 and CDR2 (germline): MDHEN, SYDVKM. The CDR3 covers 15 residues. CDR3 sequence reads: CASRPAGQRAYEQYF. CDR3 sequence (DNA): TGTGCCAGCAGGCCAGCGGGACAGAGGGCCTACGAGCAGTACTTC.

The chain joins TRBV5-6 to TRBJ1-5; D not resolved. The CDR3 sequence is 12 residues long. Germline V gene lookup returns CDR1 SGHDT and CDR2 YYEEEE. Trimming removed 4 bases at V and 0 bases at J, with 2 bases between. CDR3 sequence reads: CASSNSNQPQHF. In nucleotides, the CDR3 is TGTGCCAGCAGCAATAGCAATCAGCCCCAGCATTTT.

In its sample, this clonotype was seen many times. The chain carries TRBV3-1 and TRBJ1-1; D uncertain. Germline V lookup: CDR1 LGHDT, CDR2 YNNKEL (reference sequence). Trimming left V 4 bases short and J 4 bases short, with 22 bases between. The CDR3 loop spans 17 amino acids. CDR3: CASSREAPISIRTEAFF. In DNA, the CDR3 is TGTGCCAGCAGCCGTGAAGCTCCCATTTCAATTCGCACTGAAGCTTTCTTT.

This clonotype was recorded once. A much larger clonotype is one base distant, so this may be a read error. V is TRBV3-1 and J is TRBJ2-7, with D unclear. Germline V gene data show CDR1 as LGHDT and CDR2 as YNNKEL (reference sequence). This CDR3 has 15 residues. In DNA form, the CDR3 reads TGTGCCAGCAGCCAAGGCGACACCTCGCTCTACGAGCAGCACTTC. It translates to CASSQGDTSLYEQHF.

This clonotype appeared once. This may arise from a read error, as a much more abundant clone is one base away. The chain uses TRBV19 and TRBJ1-2; TRBD1 aligns across 8 bases. Losses at the gene ends were 4 bases for V and 1 base for J; bases not matched to a gene: 8. Germline values: CDR1 LNHDA, CDR2 SQIVND (reference sequence). This CDR3 spans 16 amino acids. In DNA, the CDR3 is TGTGCCAGTAGTACCCATGGACAGGGAGTTAACTATGGCTACACCTTC. Protein sequence: CASSTHGQGVNYGYTF.

The rearrangement links TRBV7-9 to TRBJ2-3; D possibly matches TRBD1 or TRBD2 (6 bases each). Germline V gene sequence: CDR1 SEHNR, CDR2 FQNEAQ (reference sequence). V was clipped by 3 bases and J by 1 base, with 11 bases between them. The CDR3 sequence is 15 residues long. In DNA, the CDR3 is TGTGCCAGCAGCTTGGGGGCTAGCGGCACAGATACGCAGTATTTT. Translated, it gives CASSLGASGTDTQYF.

About this clonotype itself: It may be a read error: a sequence one base away is much more abundant. The chain is built from TRBV5-1 and TRBJ2-7; 13 bases align to TRBD2. Per the germline V gene, CDR1 is SGHRS and CDR2 is YFSETQ. This CDR3 is 17 amino acids long. The V segment lost 9 bases and the J segment 6 bases; nucleotides outside the gene matches: 18. The CDR3 nucleotides read TGCGCCAACACTCCCGGACTAGCGGGAGCCTCCTTTAGCGAGCAGTACTTC. It yields the protein CANTPGLAGASFSEQYF.